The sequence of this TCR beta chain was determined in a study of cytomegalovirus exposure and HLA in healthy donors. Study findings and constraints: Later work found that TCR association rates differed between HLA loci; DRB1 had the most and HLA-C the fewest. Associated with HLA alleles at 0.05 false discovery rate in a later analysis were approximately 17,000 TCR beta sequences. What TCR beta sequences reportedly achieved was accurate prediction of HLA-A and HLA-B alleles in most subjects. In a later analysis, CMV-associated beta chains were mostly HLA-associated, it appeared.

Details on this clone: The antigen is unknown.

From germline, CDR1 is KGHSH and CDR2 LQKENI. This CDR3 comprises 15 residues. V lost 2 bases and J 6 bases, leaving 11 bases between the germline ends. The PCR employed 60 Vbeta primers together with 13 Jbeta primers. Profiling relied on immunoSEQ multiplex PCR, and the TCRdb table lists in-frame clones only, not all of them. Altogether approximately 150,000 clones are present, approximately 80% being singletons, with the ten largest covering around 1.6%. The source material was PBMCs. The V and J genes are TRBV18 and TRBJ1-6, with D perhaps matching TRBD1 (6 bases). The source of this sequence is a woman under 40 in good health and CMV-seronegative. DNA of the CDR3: TGTGCCAGCTCACCAGAGGGGGTCGGTAATTCACCCCTCCACTTT. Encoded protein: CASSPEGVGNSPLHF.